Listed below are T cell receptor beta chains from one sample, sequenced in a study of blood T cell repertoires in COVID-19. Profiling relied on immunoSEQ multiplex PCR, and the TCRdb table lists in-frame clones only, not all of them. Of 100,000 or so clones listed, roughly 77% are singletons. The sample comprised peripheral blood. These receptor sequences come from a human donor in a cohort sampled during active COVID-19. Each CDR3 is given with its conserved first and last residue. The D gene is left open where the match is weak. Clone size appears in some rows only: once, few, many, or a class for an expanded clone.

>16|TRBJ2-7|TRBV6-5|TRBD1|.
TGTGCCAGCAGTTACTCCCGACAGGGGTGGGCCTACGAGCAGTACTTC
CASSYSRQGWAYEQYF
>14|TRBJ2-3|TRBV19|.|.
TGTGCCAGTAGTCCCGACTCCCGCACGGATACGCAGTATTTT
CASSPDSRTDTQYF
>16|TRBJ1-4|TRBV4-3|.|.
TGCGCCAGCAGCCAAGGGCGGGGGGCTTGGGTGGAAAAACTGTTTTTT
CASSQGRGAWVEKLFF
>15|TRBJ2-7|TRBV6-5|.|.
TGTGCCAGCAGTTACCTTCGCCGAGGCCCCTACGAGCAGTACTTC
CASSYLRRGPYEQYF
>16|TRBJ1-4|TRBV2|TRBD1|few
TGTGCCAGCAGGGAACGGACAGGGGGGGGGAATGAAAAACTGTTTTTT
CASRERTGGGNEKLFF
>17|TRBJ2-4|TRBV3-1/TRBV3-2|TRBD2|.
TGTGCCAGCAGCCATTTAGCGGGAGGGCCCTCTGGGCGGATTCAGTACTTC
CASSHLAGGPSGRIQYF
>14|TRBJ1-5|TRBV9|.|.
TGTGCCAGCAGCACCAGGGGTGGGGTTGAGCCCCAGCATTTT
CASSTRGGVEPQHF
>14|TRBJ2-2|TRBV7-2|.|.
TGTGCCAGCAGGGTAGACTTCCAACCCGGGGAGCTGTTTTTT
CASRVDFQPGELFF
>12|TRBJ2-7|TRBV6-1|.|.
TGTGCCAGCAGTGAAAGGGGCTACGAGCAGTACTTC
CASSERGYEQYF
>17|TRBJ2-3|TRBV6-2/TRBV6-3|TRBD2|few
TGTGCCAGCAGTTACGTGGCTAGCGGAGAACACACAGATACGCAGTATTTT
CASSYVASGEHTDTQYF
>16|TRBJ1-4|TRBV4-1|.|.
TGCGCCAGCAGCCAAGGGGACACCCCGGGGAATGAAAAACTGTTTTTT
CASSQGDTPGNEKLFF
>13|TRBJ1-5|TRBV15|.|.
TGTGCCACCAAAGGAGGGCTGAATCAGCCCCAGCATTTT
CATKGGLNQPQHF
>16|TRBJ2-7|TRBV6-6|TRBD2|.
TGTGCCAGCACTCAGTCCGGGACTAGCGCCTTGTACGAGCAGTACTTC
CASTQSGTSALYEQYF
>16|TRBJ1-2|TRBV18|.|.
TGTGCCAGCTCACCCGGATCCGCGGGCTATAACTATGGCTACACCTTC
CASSPGSAGYNYGYTF
>18|TRBJ2-1|TRBV7-9|TRBD1|.
TGTGCCAGCAGCGCGCGACGCGGGGACAGGAATTTCTACAATGAGCAGTTCTTC
CASSARRGDRNFYNEQFF
>15|TRBJ1-5|TRBV6-1|.|many
TGTGCCAGCAGTGAATCTGAGGGGGGCAATCAGCCCCAGCATTTT
CASSESEGGNQPQHF
>15|TRBJ1-1|TRBV5-1|TRBD1|.
TGCGCCAGCAGCTCCGCCGGGACAGGTGCGACTGAAGCTTTCTTT
CASSSAGTGATEAFF
>15|TRBJ2-3|TRBV7-3|TRBD2|.
TGTGCCAGCAGCCCGTTACTAGCGGCAGCGGATACGCAGTATTTT
CASSPLLAAADTQYF
>15|TRBJ2-1|TRBV11-2|TRBD2|few
TGTGCCAGCAGCGCGGGACTAGCGGACTACAATGAGCAGTTCTTC
CASSAGLADYNEQFF
>13|TRBJ2-7|TRBV18|.|once
TGTGCCAGCTCACGAGGGGGGGATTCGGAGCAGTACTTC
CASSRGGDSEQYF
>14|TRBJ2-3|TRBV3-1/TRBV3-2|.|.
TGTGCCAGCAGCCAATCCCAGGTGACAGATACGCAGTATTTT
CASSQSQVTDTQYF
>13|TRBJ2-6|TRBV29-1|.|.
TGCAGCGTGCTTAGCTCTGGGGCCAACGTCCTGACTTTC
CSVLSSGANVLTF
>15|TRBJ2-7|TRBV2|.|.
TGTGCCAGCAGTGAAGGGTGGGGGCTCATCTACGAGCAGTACTTC
CASSEGWGLIYEQYF
>14|TRBJ1-6|TRBV5-4|TRBD1|.
TGTGCCAGCAGCTCCGGACAGGGAAATTCACCCCTCCACTTT
CASSSGQGNSPLHF
>16|TRBJ2-3|TRBV3-1/TRBV3-2|TRBD2|.
TGTGCCAGCAGCCAAACCCTACTAGCGGGAGTAGGGGTACAGTATTTT
CASSQTLLAGVGVQYF
>18|TRBJ2-5|TRBV7-8|.|.
TGTGCCAGCAGCTTAGCTCCCGGCGGGCAGGCGTGGCAAGAGACCCAGTACTTC
CASSLAPGGQAWQETQYF
>14|TRBJ2-1|TRBV29-1|.|.
TGCAGCGTTTTCAGCGTCTCCTCCTACAATGAGCAGTTCTTC
CSVFSVSSYNEQFF
>13|TRBJ1-1|TRBV9|TRBD1|.
TGTGCCAGCAGCCACGACCGGGACAGTGAAGCTTTCTTT
CASSHDRDSEAFF
>14|TRBJ2-7|TRBV19|TRBD1|.
TGTGCCAGTACCGACCGGACAGGTCCCTACGAGCAGTACTTC
CASTDRTGPYEQYF
>13|TRBJ2-1|TRBV7-3|.|.
TGTGCCAGCAGCTTATTACGGGATGCTGAGCAGTTCTTC
CASSLLRDAEQFF
>15|TRBJ2-7|TRBV19|TRBD2|.
TGTGCCAGTAGTCCATTAGCGGGAGAGGCCTACGAGCAGTACTTC
CASSPLAGEAYEQYF
>14|TRBJ1-1|TRBV28|.|.
TGTGCCAGCACCACATCCTATGGGGCCCTTGAAGCTTTCTTT
CASTTSYGALEAFF
>16|TRBJ2-6|TRBV4-2|.|.
TGTGCCAGCAGCCAAGTCGCGGGTGGTGGGGCCAACGTCCTGACTTTC
CASSQVAGGGANVLTF
>14|TRBJ1-5|TRBV7-9|.|.
TGTGCCAGCAGCGTGGGCAGGGGAGATCAGCCCCAGCATTTT
CASSVGRGDQPQHF
>14|TRBJ2-2|TRBV7-2|TRBD1|.
TGTGCCAGCAGCTGGGACAGGGGGCGAGGGGAGCTGTTTTTT
CASSWDRGRGELFF
>14|TRBJ1-1|TRBV27|.|.
TGTGCCAGCACCCTCAAACGGGGGTCCACTGAAGCTTTCTTT
CASTLKRGSTEAFF
>15|TRBJ1-6|TRBV4-3|.|.
TGCGCCAGCAGCGCGGCAGGGGTATATAATTCACCCCTCCACTTT
CASSAAGVYNSPLHF
>15|TRBJ1-1|TRBV5-4|.|.
TGTGCCAGCAGCTTGGGTGTCAGTGGGAACACTGAAGCTTTCTTT
CASSLGVSGNTEAFF
>14|TRBJ2-2|TRBV19|TRBD2|.
TGTGCCAGTAGCCGCGATGCTAGCGGCGGGGAGCTGTTTTTT
CASSRDASGGELFF
>14|TRBJ2-3|TRBV19|TRBD2|.
TGTGCCAGTACTTGGGCGGGAGAGGCAGATACGCAGTATTTT
CASTWAGEADTQYF
>16|TRBJ2-3|TRBV3-1/TRBV3-2|TRBD1|.
TGTGCCAGCAGCCTCAGGGGGAGACTGAACACAGATACGCAGTATTTT
CASSLRGRLNTDTQYF
>15|TRBJ2-7|TRBV5-1|TRBD1|.
TGCGCCAGCAGCTCGAAACAGGGGGACCCCTCGGAGCAGTACTTC
CASSSKQGDPSEQYF